This TCR beta chain comes out of a study of T cells in Graves' hyperthyroidism and ophthalmopathy. This CDR3 is 17 amino acids long. After removal of 1 base from V and 4 bases from J, the junction contained 8 bases not matched to a gene. The germline V gene encodes CDR1 LGHDT and CDR2 YNNKEL (reference sequence). This clonotype was detected a few times. Its antigen is unidentified. Study-wide results and caveats: A model using 13 V-J features told ophthalmopathy apart from stable hyperthyroidism.

RNA transcripts were the template for amplifying TCR beta CDR3 regions. During a first-round RT-PCR of the TCR CDR3, the HTBI primer set was used. TCRdb reprocessed the multiplex PCR reads with MiXCR, giving one entry per CDR3 protein. The top ten hold roughly a third of the sample, which has around 690,000 distinct CDR3 sequences, 20% seen once. Diagnosis relied on clinical symptoms, serum thyroxine and TRAb, thyroid ultrasound and orbital computed tomography. This clonotype was sampled from a man aged 30-40 years with Graves' ophthalmopathy. The sample was blood. The chain joins TRBV3-1 to TRBJ2-1, with 9 nucleotides matching TRBD2. The CDR3 loop is CASSQAGSGSSYNEQFF. CDR3 nucleotide sequence: TGTGCCAGCAGCCAAGCCGGTAGCGGGAGTAGTTACAATGAGCAGTTCTTC.